This T cell receptor (beta chain) was observed in a study of blood T cell repertoires in COVID-19. Study as a whole: The samples span acute and convalescent COVID-19 from the United States, Italy and Spain. Sources were T cells, B-cell-depleted T cells, or PBMCs; the material itself was cDNA or gDNA.

The assay was immunoSEQ multiplex PCR, and TCRdb's table has in-frame clones only and misses some. Of 100,000 to 120,000 clones listed, about 88% are singletons. Germline V gives CDR1 SGHVS, CDR2 FQNEAQ. This CDR3 contains 16 residues. Between the trimmed V and J ends, which lost 1 base and 0 bases, there was a span of 10 bases. Sequencing was carried out using peripheral blood. This clonotype was obtained from a woman between 65 and 79 years old who had recovered from COVID-19. The rearrangement joins TRBV7-8 to TRBJ1-5; no clear D gene. Written as DNA, the CDR3 is TGTGCCAGCAGCTTAGGGGAGGTTTATAGCAATCAGCCCCAGCATTTT. Amino acids: CASSLGEVYSNQPQHF. The whole variable domain, remainder taken from reference TRBV7-8 and TRBJ1-5, is GAGVSQSPRYKVAKRGQDVALRCDPISGHVSLFWYQQALGQGPEFLTYFQNEAQLDKSGLPSDRFFAERPEGSVSTLKIQRTQQEDSAVYLCASSLGEVYSNQPQHFGDGTRLSIL.